The 25 T cell receptor beta chains given below trace back to one sample, sequenced in a study of technical replicates of blood from several donors (dated by TCRdb to 2016 to 2017). Library generation was performed with the immunoSEQ multiplex PCR assay. TCRdb retrieved this table from immuneACCESS and kept in-frame rearrangements only. Not all clones are present; in checked studies, unresolved V genes account for under half, and no reason is known for the remainder. The sample table records about 68,000 clones; roughly 97% of these occur just once. The biggest ten clones account for 0.2% to 0.3% of the sample. Sequences were obtained from T cells isolated from PBMCs. The receptor source for this set is a human donor in good health.

The chain carries TRBV7-3 and TRBJ2-7; 10 bases fit TRBD1. Germline-derived CDR1 and CDR2 are SGHTA and FQGTGA. The V segment lost 0 bases and the J segment 3 bases; nucleotides outside the gene matches: 2. The CDR3 length is 15 residues. In DNA form, the CDR3 reads TGTGCCAGCAGCTTAACGGGACAGGGGAACTACGAGCAGTACTTC. Encoded protein: CASSLTGQGNYEQYF.

The rearrangement joins TRBV5-4 to TRBJ2-7; D not certain. Looked up from germline, CDR1 is SGHNT and CDR2 is YYREEE (reference sequence). V lost 0 bases and J lost 0, with 10 bases in between. The length of the CDR3 is 15 residues. The CDR3 region has the DNA TGTGCCAGCAGCTTGGAAACTGCCATCTCCTACGAGCAGTACTTC. Its protein is CASSLETAISYEQYF.

This chain uses TRBV11-2 with TRBJ2-1, with TRBD2 matching 11 bases. Trimming cost V 5 bases and J 15 bases; bases outside gene matches: 9. The germline CDR1 and CDR2 sequences are SGHAT and FQNNGV. The CDR3 extends over 13 amino acids. Here the CDR3 DNA reads TGTGCCAGCAGCCGGACCCTAGCGGGAGGAGCGTTCTTC. This translates into CASSRTLAGGAFF.

V gene TRBV7-9 combines with J gene TRBJ2-7; D is undetermined. This CDR3 contains 15 residues. Per the germline V gene, CDR1 is SEHNR and CDR2 is FQNEAQ (reference sequence). V lost 3 bases and J 3 bases, leaving 15 bases between the germline ends. The CDR3 DNA follows: TGTGCCAGCAGCTTCGACCAGGAAAACCACTACGAGCAGTACTTC. This encodes CASSFDQENHYEQYF.

This clone was seen a single time. The gene calls are TRBV5-4 and TRBJ2-3, with D maybe TRBD2 (7 bases). CDR3 length: 16 amino acids. Germline V gene lookup returns CDR1 SGHNT and CDR2 YYREEE (reference sequence). With 4 bases removed from V and 3 bases from J, the gap between germline ends came to 18 bases. Here the CDR3 reads CASSTLGGGRTDTQYF. The CDR3 coding sequence is TGTGCCAGCAGCACCCTAGGGGGGGGACGGACAGATACGCAGTATTTT.

The CDR3 here is CASSYGSPGVQETQYF. In nucleotides, the CDR3 is TGTGCCAGCAGTTACGGCTCTCCAGGGGTCCAAGAGACCCAGTACTTC. V gene TRBV6-5 combines with J gene TRBJ2-5, with TRBD1 as a possible D gene (6 bases). The CDR3 totals 16 residues. Germline CDR1 and CDR2: MNHEY and SVGAGI. V dropped 2 bases and J dropped 1 base, with 14 bases sitting between them.

This rearrangement joins TRBV28 to TRBJ1-1; a possible D gene is TRBD1 (5 bases). The V gene's germline CDR1 is MDHEN and CDR2 SYDVKM. The CDR3 length is 14 residues. The V gene lost 8 bases and the J gene lost 1 base, with 14 bases spanning the gap. Written as DNA, the CDR3 is TGTGCCAGCGTTTATTCGGGGGGGAACACTGAAGCTTTCTTT. Residues: CASVYSGGNTEAFF.

CDR3 DNA: TGTGCCTGGAGTGCCTTAACAGGGGGCGGATACGAGCAGTACTTC. Translating it yields CAWSALTGGGYEQYF. The rearrangement uses TRBV30 and TRBJ2-7; 9 bases agree with TRBD1. Per germline, CDR1 GTSNPN and CDR2 SVGIG (reference sequence). Losses at the gene ends were 1 base for V and 4 bases for J; bases not matched to a gene: 8. There are 15 residues in the CDR3.

The J gene is TRBJ2-3, the V gene TRBV21-1; TRBD2, the D gene given by the table, was not confirmed from the DNA. TRBV21-1 is deemed a pseudogene. The CDR3 length is 15 residues. In DNA, the CDR3 is TGTGCCACCAATCGCGGTCGTGGTAGCACAGATACGCAGTATTTT. Protein product: CATNRGRGSTDTQYF.

The CDR3 loop reads CASSPGSYGYTF. The CDR3 coding sequence is TGTGCCAGCAGCCCCGGGAGTTATGGCTACACCTTC. This chain connects TRBV14 to TRBJ1-2; D uncertain. Germline V gene sequence: CDR1 SGHDN, CDR2 FVKESK. V lost 4 bases and J 5 bases, leaving 8 bases between the germline ends. This CDR3 region has 12 residues.

This chain uses TRBV27 with TRBJ2-7; the match to TRBD2 covers 10 bases. Germline V CDR1 and CDR2: MNHEY, SMNVEV (reference sequence). Losses at the gene ends were 6 bases for V and 0 bases for J; bases not matched to a gene: 5. The CDR3 covers 15 residues. The DNA of the CDR3 is TGTGCCAGCAGCCCGGGACTAGCGAGCTCCTACGAGCAGTACTTC. Translated, it gives CASSPGLASSYEQYF.

This rearrangement joins TRBV14 to TRBJ2-7, with 8 bases lining up with TRBD1. Germline V gene data show CDR1 as SGHDN and CDR2 as FVKESK. V gave up 5 bases and J gave up 6 bases; unmatched junction bases: 9. The CDR3 length is 14 residues. CDR3 region: CASSSRTGRTEQYF. CDR3 sequence (DNA): TGTGCCAGCAGCTCCCGGACAGGGAGGACCGAGCAGTACTTC.

A single count supports this clone. The gene calls are TRBV19 and TRBJ1-2, with D uncertain. The length of the CDR3 is 14 residues. The germline CDR1 and CDR2 sequences are LNHDA and SQIVND (reference sequence). Trimming left V 5 bases short and J 4 bases short, with 14 bases between. The CDR3 reads CASSFRTEFYGYTF. DNA of the CDR3: TGTGCCAGTAGTTTCAGGACTGAATTCTATGGCTACACCTTC.

The CDR3, as DNA: TGTGCCAGCAGTTACGCGGGAATGGGGAACACTGAAGCTTTCTTT. This encodes CASSYAGMGNTEAFF. This chain joins TRBV6-6 and TRBJ1-1; D gene unclear. This CDR3 is 15 amino acids long. Looked up from germline, CDR1 is MNHNY and CDR2 is SVGAGI (reference sequence). The V end lost 2 bases, the J end lost 1 base, and 11 bases lay between the germline ends.

This CDR3 reads CASSLGDMLNRGYTF. CDR3 sequence (DNA): TGCGCCAGCAGCTTGGGGGACATGCTTAATCGGGGCTACACCTTC. This chain links TRBV5-1 with TRBJ1-2, with a tentative D call TRBD1 (6 bases). Trimming left V 0 bases short and J 8 bases short, with 17 bases between. This CDR3 is built from 15 residues. The germline V gene has CDR1 SGHRS and CDR2 YFSETQ.

The chain joins TRBV7-2 to TRBJ2-4; possibly TRBD2 for D (6 bases). CDR3 size: 15 residues. Trimming removed 6 bases from V and 7 bases from J, with 19 bases in between. The germline V gene encodes CDR1 SGHTA and CDR2 FQGNSA. CDR3 residues: CASRSRLWAGNIQYF. CDR3 sequence (DNA): TGTGCCAGCAGGAGCCGTCTGTGGGCGGGGAACATTCAGTACTTC. Variable domain in full (rest from reference TRBV7-2 and TRBJ2-4): GAGVSQSPSNKVTEKGKDVELRCDPISGHTALYWYRQSLGQGLEFLIYFQGNSAPDKSGLPSDRFSAERTGGSVSTLTIQRTQQEDSAVYLCASRSRLWAGNIQYFGAGTRLSVL.

This chain uses TRBV7-9 with TRBJ1-5, with unresolved D. V was pared by 2 bases and J by 3 bases, with 11 bases between. Germline assignment: CDR1 SEHNR and CDR2 FQNEAQ (reference sequence). This CDR3 spans 15 amino acids. CDR3 sequence (DNA): TGTGCCAGCAGCTTAAGCTACGGACTCAATCAGCCCCAGCATTTT. It codes for CASSLSYGLNQPQHF.

The rearrangement links TRBV28 to TRBJ2-5; TRBD1 agrees at 9 bases. The CDR3 sequence is 13 residues long. J gave up 7 bases and V 4 bases, and 4 bases lay outside the gene matches. Germline CDR1 reads MDHEN; CDR2 reads SYDVKM. Written as DNA, the CDR3 is TGTGCCAGCAGTTCACAGGGGGCAGGGACCCAGTACTTC. This sequence encodes CASSSQGAGTQYF. Using reference TRBV28 and TRBJ2-5 for the parts outside the CDR3, the full variable domain is DVKVTQSSRYLVKRTGEKVFLECVQDMDHENMFWYRQDPGLGLRLIYFSYDVKMKEKGDIPEGYSVSREKKERFSLILESASTNQTSMYLCASSSQGAGTQYFGPGTRLLVL.

The count of this clone is one. This rearrangement joins TRBV7-9 to TRBJ2-2; 9 nucleotides align to TRBD2. Germline V gives CDR1 SEHNR, CDR2 FQNEAQ (reference sequence). The CDR3 has 15 amino acids. Unmatched junction bases numbered 4, after V lost 4 bases and J lost 4 bases. The CDR3 nucleotides are TGTGCCAGCAGCTCGGCGGGAGGGCGCACCGGGGAGCTGTTTTTT. Its translation is CASSSAGGRTGELFF.

The genes are TRBV27 and TRBJ1-1; 8 bases are shared with TRBD1. Germline V gene data show CDR1 as MNHEY and CDR2 as SMNVEV (reference sequence). After removal of 2 bases from V and 0 bases from J, the junction contained 2 bases not matched to a gene. The CDR3 has 15 amino acids. This CDR3 reads CASSLDRGLNTEAFF. CDR3 DNA: TGTGCCAGCAGTTTAGACAGGGGCTTGAACACTGAAGCTTTCTTT.

J is TRBJ2-1 and V is TRBV7-6, with 7 nucleotides matching TRBD2. The J segment lost 0 bases and the V segment lost 4 bases, leaving 6 bases of the junction unmatched. CDR1 and CDR2 (germline): SGHVS, FNYEAQ. This CDR3 is built from 16 residues. The DNA of the CDR3 is TGTGCCAGCAGCTCACGGCGGGGGAGCTCCTACAATGAGCAGTTCTTC. As protein: CASSSRRGSSYNEQFF.

This clone is a singleton in its sample. This sequence joins TRBV5-6 and TRBJ2-7; the match to TRBD1 covers 9 bases. Germline CDR1 and CDR2: SGHDT and YYEEEE. Trimming at V came to 4 bases and at J to 3 bases, leaving 17 bases not matched to a gene. The CDR3 has 18 amino acids. The CDR3 DNA reads TGTGCCAGCAGCGTAGACCGGGACAGGGTGAAACTTGGCTACGAGCAGTACTTC. This gives the protein CASSVDRDRVKLGYEQYF.

The V and J genes are TRBV6-6 and TRBJ2-7; D uncertain. The CDR3 totals 12 residues. V was trimmed by 6 bases and J by 7 bases, leaving 13 bases between them. Germline V CDR1 and CDR2: MNHNY, SVGAGI (reference sequence). CDR3 sequence: CASSSVDTEQYF. The CDR3 DNA follows: TGTGCCAGCAGCTCGGTAGACACAGAGCAGTACTTC.

This chain joins TRBV7-8 and TRBJ1-4; TRBD1 is a possible D gene (5 bases). V was cut by 1 base and J by 3 bases, with 9 bases left in between. Germline V gives CDR1 SGHVS, CDR2 FQNEAQ. There are 15 residues in the CDR3. The CDR3 loop reads CASSLGGGANEKLFF. The CDR3, as DNA: TGTGCCAGCAGCTTAGGCGGGGGGGCTAATGAAAAACTGTTTTTT.

The rearrangement uses TRBV7-3 and TRBJ2-2, with TRBD2 matching over 9 bases. This CDR3 region has 15 residues. CDR1 and CDR2 (germline): SGHTA, FQGTGA. Losses at the gene ends were 4 bases for V and 2 bases for J; bases not matched to a gene: 2. Written as DNA, the CDR3 is TGTGCCAGCAGCTATAGCGGGAGCAACACCGGGGAGCTGTTTTTT. This encodes CASSYSGSNTGELFF.